A selection of T cell receptor beta chains follows, all from one sample in a study of blood T cell repertoires in COVID-19. TCRdb's table, derived via immunoSEQ multiplex PCR, lists solely in-frame clones and lacks some. This sample has about 110,000 clones, with roughly four fifths found just once. Specimen: peripheral blood. The source is a man in his 70s with acute or convalescent COVID-19. Each CDR3 is given with its conserved first and last residue. Each record gives: J gene, V gene, clone size, D gene, CDR3 DNA, CDR3 protein. A D gene is named only where the DNA matches it firmly. Clone sizes are given selectively: once, few, many, or a class where the clone is expanded.

TRBJ1-3 TRBV28 . . TGTGCCAGCAGGGGCAGGGGTGGCGGAAACACCATATATTTT CASRGRGGGNTIYF
TRBJ1-5 TRBV19 . . TGTGCCAGTAGAGTGGTCTGGACAGCCGACAATCAGCCCCAGCATTTT CASRVVWTADNQPQHF
TRBJ2-1 TRBV3-1/TRBV3-2 once . TGTGCCAGCAGCCAAGATAGGGGGACCTACAATGAGCAGTTCTTC CASSQDRGTYNEQFF
TRBJ1-1 TRBV28 few TRBD1 TGTGCCAGCAAATTGAACAGGGGCACTGAAGCTTTCTTT CASKLNRGTEAFF
TRBJ1-4 TRBV5-1 . . TGCGCCAGCAGCTTGGAACAGGATGAAAAACTGTTTTTT CASSLEQDEKLFF
TRBJ1-2 TRBV6-6 . TRBD1 TGTGCCATCGCGACGACAGGGAACTATGGCTACACCTTC CAIATTGNYGYTF
TRBJ1-2 TRBV14 few TRBD1 TGTGCCAGCAGTCCGTCGACAGGGACTGGCTACACCTTC CASSPSTGTGYTF
TRBJ1-1 TRBV10-2 . TRBD1 TGCGCCAGCAGGGAACAGGGGGCGGCTGAAGCTTTCTTT CASREQGAAEAFF
TRBJ2-1 TRBV5-1 . . TGCGCCAGCAGCGGACGGGAGTCAGGCGCGAATGAGCAGTTCTTC CASSGRESGANEQFF
TRBJ2-5 TRBV18 . TRBD2 TGTGCCAGCTCACCACAGGCTAGCGGGAATGGGGAGACCCAGTACTTC CASSPQASGNGETQYF
TRBJ1-3 TRBV3-1/TRBV3-2 . . TGTGCCAGCAGCCAGGGGAGCTCTGGAAACACCATATATTTT CASSQGSSGNTIYF
TRBJ1-5 TRBV6-5 . . TGTGCCAGCAGTACCGACACTTATAGCAATCAGCCCCAGCATTTT CASSTDTYSNQPQHF
TRBJ1-5 TRBV5-6 . . TGTGCCAGCAGCTTGGGGTTAGATTCCAGCAATCAGCCCCAGCATTTT CASSLGLDSSNQPQHF
TRBJ1-2 TRBV5-4 . TRBD1 TGTGCCAGCAGTTTCGACAGGGGGCATGGCTACACCTTC CASSFDRGHGYTF
TRBJ1-3 TRBV5-6 . . TGTGCCAGCAGCTTGGACAGGGTCTCTGGAAACACCATATATTTT CASSLDRVSGNTIYF
TRBJ1-6 TRBV28 . TRBD1 TGTGCCAGCAGTTTTAGACAGGGTAATAATTCACCCCTCCACTTT CASSFRQGNNSPLHF
TRBJ2-1 TRBV11-3 . . TGTGCCAGCAGCCCCAGTCCTAGCATTGAGCAGTTCTTC CASSPSPSIEQFF
TRBJ2-7 TRBV5-4 many . TGTGCCAGCAGCTTACAGCAGGAGCAGTACTTC CASSLQQEQYF
TRBJ1-1 TRBV28 . TRBD1 TGTGCCAGCAGTTCGGGACAGTTGAACACTGAAGCTTTCTTT CASSSGQLNTEAFF
TRBJ1-4 TRBV3-1/TRBV3-2 . TRBD1 TGTGCCAGCAGCCCACGGACAGGGGGCATTGAAAAACTGTTTTTT CASSPRTGGIEKLFF
TRBJ1-1 TRBV18 . TRBD1 TGTGCCAGCTCACTTGGGCGGGACAGGACTGAAGCTTTCTTT CASSLGRDRTEAFF
TRBJ2-5 TRBV28 few TRBD1 TGTGCCAGCGTCCCCGGGACAGGGAGTATGGAGACCCAGTACTTC CASVPGTGSMETQYF
TRBJ1-5 TRBV19 . . TGTGCCAGTATAGACAGCCACGGGCGTAATCAGCCCCAGCATTTT CASIDSHGRNQPQHF
TRBJ1-6 TRBV19 . . TGTGCCAGTAGGGCGGGGGGTGCTGCCGGAAATTCACCCCTCCACTTT CASRAGGAAGNSPLHF
TRBJ1-4 TRBV30 . TRBD1 TGTGCCTGGAGAGGACAGGGTTGGGATGAAAAACTGTTTTTT CAWRGQGWDEKLFF
TRBJ2-2 TRBV5-6 . TRBD1 TGTGCCAGCAGGGCAGACAGGGGGAACACCGGGGAGCTGTTTTTT CASRADRGNTGELFF
TRBJ2-3 TRBV5-1 . TRBD1 TGCGCCAGCACCTCAGTAGGACAGGGAAGCACAGATACGCAGTATTTT CASTSVGQGSTDTQYF
TRBJ1-6 TRBV6-5 . . TGTGCCAGCAGAGATGAGTATAATTCACCCCTCCACTTT CASRDEYNSPLHF
TRBJ2-3 TRBV6-5 . . TGTGCCAGCAGTAATGAGAGGACAGATACGCAGTATTTT CASSNERTDTQYF
TRBJ1-1 TRBV10-1 . . TGCGCCAGCATGAGGGTTTTGGGCACTGAAGCTTTCTTT CASMRVLGTEAFF